This T cell receptor (beta chain) derives from a study of blood T cell repertoires in COVID-19. Resolution of symptoms, clearance, or two negative PCRs was present in recovered Cohort 3 donors. Original methodology: The authors estimated nucleated cell counts from reference gene primer amplification. Generated by immunoSEQ multiplex PCR, the TCRdb table keeps only in-frame clones and is missing some. D and trimming were read from the DNA, whereas the V and J calls and clone size are those reported in that table. The sample contains a few hundred thousand clones, around 90% of which appear only once. Per the germline V gene, CDR1 is SQVTM and CDR2 is ANQGSEA. V was pared by 6 bases and J by 4 bases, with 9 bases of the junction left unmatched. The CDR3 spans 15 residues.

The clonotype originates from a woman younger than 35 who had recovered from COVID-19. V gene TRBV29-1 combines with J gene TRBJ2-2, with 9 bases fitting TRBD1. The sequencing sample was made of PBMCs or T cells enriched from blood (not recorded which). CDR3 nucleotide sequence: TGCAGCGTAAAGGGACAGGGAGTGAGCACCGGGGAGCTGTTTTTT. Translated, it gives CSVKGQGVSTGELFF.